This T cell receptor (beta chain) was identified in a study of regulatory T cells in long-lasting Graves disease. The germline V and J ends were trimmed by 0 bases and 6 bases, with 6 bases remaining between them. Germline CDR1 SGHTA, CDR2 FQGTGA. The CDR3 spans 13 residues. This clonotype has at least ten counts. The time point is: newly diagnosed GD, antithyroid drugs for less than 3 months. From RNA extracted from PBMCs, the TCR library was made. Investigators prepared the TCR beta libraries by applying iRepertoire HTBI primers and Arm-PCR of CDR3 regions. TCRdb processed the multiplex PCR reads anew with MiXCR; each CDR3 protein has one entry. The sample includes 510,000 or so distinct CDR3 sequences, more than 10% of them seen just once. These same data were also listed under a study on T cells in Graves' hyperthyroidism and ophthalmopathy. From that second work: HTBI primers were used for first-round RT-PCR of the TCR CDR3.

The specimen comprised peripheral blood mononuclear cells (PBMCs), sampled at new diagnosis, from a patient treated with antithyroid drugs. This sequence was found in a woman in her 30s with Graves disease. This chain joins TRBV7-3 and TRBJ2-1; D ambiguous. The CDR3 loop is CASSLTFSNEQFF. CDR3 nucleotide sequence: TGTGCCAGCAGCTTAACCTTCTCCAATGAGCAGTTCTTC.